This T cell receptor beta chain was documented in a study of Tregs in tolerant kidney transplant recipients. Some clones are missing from TCRdb's copy, which holds only in-frame ones; the method was immunoSEQ multiplex PCR. This table holds roughly 68,000 clones, around 83% found once. Turning to this clone: The antigen is not known.

Study-level results: Activated donor B cell expansion appeared to reveal the most relevant donor-specific TCRbeta repertoire. Biological reproducibility was not directly addressed in this study.

Thawed PBMCs were FACS-sorted into unstimulated CD4+CD25+CD127- regulatory T cells, CD4+CD25- non-regulatory cells, CD4 and CD8 cells. Germline loops: CDR1 SSHAT, CDR2 FNYEAQ (reference sequence). The CDR3 contains 10 residues. The V and J genes are TRBV7-7 and TRBJ1-5; the D is unclear. The sample consisted of CD4+ T cells from blood. This TCR derives from a human donor in good health. CDR3 sequence (DNA): TGTGGGGATAGCAATCAGCCCCAGCATTTT. This sequence encodes CGDSNQPQHF. The full variable domain, its missing parts supplied by reference TRBV7-7 and TRBJ1-5, is GAGVSQSPRYKVTKRGQDVTLRCDPISSHATLYWYQQALGQGPEFLTYFNYEAQPDKSGLPSDRFSAERPEGSISTLTIQRTEQRDSAMYRCGDSNQPQHFGDGTRLSIL.